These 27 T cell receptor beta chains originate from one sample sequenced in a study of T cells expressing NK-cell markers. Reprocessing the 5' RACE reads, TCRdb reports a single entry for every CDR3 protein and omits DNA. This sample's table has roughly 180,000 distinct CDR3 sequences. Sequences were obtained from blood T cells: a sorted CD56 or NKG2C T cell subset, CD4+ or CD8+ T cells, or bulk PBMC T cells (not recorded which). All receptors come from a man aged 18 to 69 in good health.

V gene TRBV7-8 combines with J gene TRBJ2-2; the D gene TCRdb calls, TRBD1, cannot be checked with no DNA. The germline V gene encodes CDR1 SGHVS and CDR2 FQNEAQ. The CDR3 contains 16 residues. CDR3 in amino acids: CASSLPGRSNTGELFF.

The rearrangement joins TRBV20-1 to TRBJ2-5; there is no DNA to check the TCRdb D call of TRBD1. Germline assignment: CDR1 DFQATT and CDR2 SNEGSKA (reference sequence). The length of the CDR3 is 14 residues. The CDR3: CSAREDRGQETQYF.

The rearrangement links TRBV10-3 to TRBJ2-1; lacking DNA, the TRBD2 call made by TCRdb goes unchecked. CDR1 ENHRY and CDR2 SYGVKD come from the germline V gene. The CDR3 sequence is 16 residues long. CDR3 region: CAIRGTSGGPVDEQFF.

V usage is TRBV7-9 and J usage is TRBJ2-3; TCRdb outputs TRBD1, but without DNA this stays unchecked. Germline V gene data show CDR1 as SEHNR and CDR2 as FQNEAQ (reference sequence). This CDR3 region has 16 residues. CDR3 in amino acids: CASSLEGSPSTDTQYF.

The CDR3 here is CASRLGQANTEAFF. The chain is built from TRBV6-5 and TRBJ1-1. Germline CDR1 is MNHEY and CDR2 is SVGAGI. The CDR3 sequence is 14 residues long.

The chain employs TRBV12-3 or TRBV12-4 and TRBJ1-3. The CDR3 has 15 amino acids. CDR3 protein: CASSRLLDSGNTIYF.

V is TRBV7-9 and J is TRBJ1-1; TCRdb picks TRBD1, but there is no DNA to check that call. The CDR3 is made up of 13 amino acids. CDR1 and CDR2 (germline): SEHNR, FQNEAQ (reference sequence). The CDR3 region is CASTISGPESAFF.

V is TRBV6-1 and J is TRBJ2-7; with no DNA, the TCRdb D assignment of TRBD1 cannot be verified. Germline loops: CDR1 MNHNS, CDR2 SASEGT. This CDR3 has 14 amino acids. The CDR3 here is CASNRGEYDYEQYF.

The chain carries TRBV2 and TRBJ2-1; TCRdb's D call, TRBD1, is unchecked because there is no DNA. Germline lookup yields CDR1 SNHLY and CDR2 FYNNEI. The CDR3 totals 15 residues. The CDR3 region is CASSSTESSYNEQFF.

CDR3 sequence reads: CSAFPPPEGGDYGYTF. V usage is TRBV20-1 and J usage is TRBJ1-2; TCRdb designates TRBD1, a call that cannot be tested without DNA. The CDR3 has 16 residues. Germline assignment: CDR1 DFQATT and CDR2 SNEGSKA (reference sequence).

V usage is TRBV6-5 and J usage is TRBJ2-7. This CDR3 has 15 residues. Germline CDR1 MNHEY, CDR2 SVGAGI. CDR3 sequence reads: CASSYDWQSNYEQYF.

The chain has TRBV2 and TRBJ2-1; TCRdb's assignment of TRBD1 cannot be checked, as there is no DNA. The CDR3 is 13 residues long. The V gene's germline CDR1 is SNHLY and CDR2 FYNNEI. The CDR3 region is CASRGRQGNEQFF.

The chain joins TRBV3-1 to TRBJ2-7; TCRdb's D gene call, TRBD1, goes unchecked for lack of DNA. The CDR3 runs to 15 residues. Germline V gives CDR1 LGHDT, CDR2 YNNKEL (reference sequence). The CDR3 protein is CASRIPGPVTYEQYF.

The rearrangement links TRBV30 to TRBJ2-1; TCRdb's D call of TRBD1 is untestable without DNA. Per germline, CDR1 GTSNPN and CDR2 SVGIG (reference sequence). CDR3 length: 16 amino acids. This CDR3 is CAWSAAAGTVYNEQFF.

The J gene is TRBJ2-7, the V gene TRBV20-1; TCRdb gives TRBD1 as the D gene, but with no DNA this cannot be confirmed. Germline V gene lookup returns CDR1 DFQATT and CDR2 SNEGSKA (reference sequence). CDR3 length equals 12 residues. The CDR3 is CSAKGHAGEQYF.

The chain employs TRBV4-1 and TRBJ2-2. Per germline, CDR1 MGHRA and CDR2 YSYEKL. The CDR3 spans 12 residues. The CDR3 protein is CASSTKVGELFF.

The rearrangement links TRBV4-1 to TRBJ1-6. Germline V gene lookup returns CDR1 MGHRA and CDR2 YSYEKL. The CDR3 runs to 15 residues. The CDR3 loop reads CASSQVNQVNSPLHF.

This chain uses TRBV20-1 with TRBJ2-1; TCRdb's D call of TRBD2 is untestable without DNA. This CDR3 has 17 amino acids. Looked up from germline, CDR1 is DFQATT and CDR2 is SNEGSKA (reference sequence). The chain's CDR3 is CSASRGFAGGLYNEQFF.

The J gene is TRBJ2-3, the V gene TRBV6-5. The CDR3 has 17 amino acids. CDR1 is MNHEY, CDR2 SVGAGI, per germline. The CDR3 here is CASSYSGTSLSTDTQYF.

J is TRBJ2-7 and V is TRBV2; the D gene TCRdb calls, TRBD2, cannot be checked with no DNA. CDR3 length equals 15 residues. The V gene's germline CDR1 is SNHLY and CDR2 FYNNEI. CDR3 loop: CASSPIVGHSYEQYF. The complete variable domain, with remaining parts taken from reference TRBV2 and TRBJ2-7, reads EPEVTQTPSHQVTQMGQEVILRCVPISNHLYFYWYRQILGQKVEFLVSFYNNEISEKSEIFDDQFSVERPDGSNFTLKIRSTKLEDSAMYFCASSPIVGHSYEQYFGPGTRLTVT.

CDR3 in amino acids: CASSGGQVPSGNQPQHF. The chain has TRBV6-1 and TRBJ1-5; absent DNA, TCRdb's TRBD1 call cannot be checked. Germline V gene lookup returns CDR1 MNHNS and CDR2 SASEGT. This CDR3 region has 17 residues.

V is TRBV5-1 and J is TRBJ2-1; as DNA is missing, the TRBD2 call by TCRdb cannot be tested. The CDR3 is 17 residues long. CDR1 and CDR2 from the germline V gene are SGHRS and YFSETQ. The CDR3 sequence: CASSPGRTSGSYNEQFF.

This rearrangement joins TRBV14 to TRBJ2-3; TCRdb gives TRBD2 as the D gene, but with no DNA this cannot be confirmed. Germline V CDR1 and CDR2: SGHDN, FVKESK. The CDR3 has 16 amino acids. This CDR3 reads CASSQDWPGPADTQYF.

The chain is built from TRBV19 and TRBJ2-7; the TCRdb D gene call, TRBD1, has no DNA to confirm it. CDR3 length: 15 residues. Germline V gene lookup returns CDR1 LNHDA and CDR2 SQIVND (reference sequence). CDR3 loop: CASTSPGTGLYEQYF.

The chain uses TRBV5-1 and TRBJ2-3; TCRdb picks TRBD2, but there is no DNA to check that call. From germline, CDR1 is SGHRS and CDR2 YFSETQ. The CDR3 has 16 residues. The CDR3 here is CASSPSLGLGTDTQYF. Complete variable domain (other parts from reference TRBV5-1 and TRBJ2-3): KAGVTQTPRYLIKTRGQQVTLSCSPISGHRSVSWYQQTPGQGLQFLFEYFSETQRNKGNFPGRFSGRQFSNSRSEMNVSTLELGDSALYLCASSPSLGLGTDTQYFGPGTRLTVL.

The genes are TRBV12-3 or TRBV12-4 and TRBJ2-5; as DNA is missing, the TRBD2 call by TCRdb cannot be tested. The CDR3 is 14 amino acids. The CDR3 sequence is CASSWRGEEETQYF.

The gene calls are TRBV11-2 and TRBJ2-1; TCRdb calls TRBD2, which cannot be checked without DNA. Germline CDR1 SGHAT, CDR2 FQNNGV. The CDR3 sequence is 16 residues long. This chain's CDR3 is CASSPRGGEVPNEQFF.